A single sample is the source of the 19 T cell receptor beta chains below, sequenced in a study of glioma-infiltrating T cells. TCR alpha and beta CDR3 regions were amplified from RNA using iRepertoire nested multiplex PCR. From the multiplex PCR reads, TCRdb called clonotypes with MiXCR, one entry per CDR3 protein. The sample shows 300,000 to 450,000 distinct CDR3 sequences, roughly two fifths of them seen only once. Sequencing was done on a sample of glioma tissue, nonneoplastic brain tissue, or PBMCs (not recorded which). Every receptor here comes from a human donor with low-grade glioma or glioblastoma, undergoing nonglioma brain surgery, or in good health (not recorded which).

CDR3 in amino acids: CASSLPSLYTGELFF. The CDR3 nucleotides are TGTGCCAGCAGTTTGCCTAGCCTATACACCGGGGAGCTGTTTTTT. The gene calls are TRBV28 and TRBJ2-2; the D gene is possibly TRBD2 (5 bases). This CDR3 has 15 residues. V dropped 3 bases and J dropped 3 bases, with 11 bases sitting between them. Germline loops: CDR1 MDHEN, CDR2 SYDVKM.

This clonotype is a singleton in its sample. The V gene is TRBV20-1, the J gene TRBJ1-5; perhaps TRBD1 as D (6 bases). V gave up 6 bases and J gave up 7 bases, with 22 bases separating them. The CDR3 totals 15 residues. CDR1 is DFQATT and CDR2 is SNEGSKA in the germline V gene (reference sequence). The CDR3 DNA is TGCAGTGCGCCGACAGGCCCCTTGGTCAACCAGCCCCAGCATTTT. Protein sequence: CSAPTGPLVNQPQHF.

The chain couples TRBV28 to TRBJ2-6, with 12 bases identical to TRBD1. The junction had 1 base not matched to a gene; V was cut back by 6 bases and J by 1 base. Germline V gene sequence: CDR1 MDHEN, CDR2 SYDVKM. The CDR3 runs 16 residues. The CDR3 sequence is CASRGQGASGANVLTF. CDR3 bases: TGTGCCAGCAGGGGACAGGGGGCATCTGGGGCCAACGTCCTGACTTTC.

The V and J genes are TRBV20-1 and TRBJ2-1; 16 bases agree with TRBD2. Trimming at V came to 6 bases and at J to 8 bases, leaving 4 bases not matched to a gene. The CDR3 is made up of 14 amino acids. From germline, CDR1 is DFQATT and CDR2 SNEGSKA (reference sequence). CDR3 region: CSAGTSGRGDEQFF. Here the CDR3 DNA reads TGCAGTGCCGGGACTAGCGGGAGGGGCGATGAGCAGTTCTTC.

This clonotype occurred a few times. The V gene is TRBV27, the J gene TRBJ2-1; D is possibly TRBD1 or TRBD2 (5 bases each). V gave up 5 bases and J gave up 9 bases, with 20 bases separating them. Germline V gene lookup returns CDR1 MNHEY and CDR2 SMNVEV (reference sequence). The CDR3 sequence is 15 residues long. This chain's CDR3 is CASSTRDQLWSEQFF. The DNA for the CDR3 is TGTGCCAGCAGTACCCGGGACCAACTTTGGAGTGAGCAGTTCTTC.

This clonotype has a handful of counts. The rearrangement links TRBV20-1 to TRBJ2-3, with 9 bases matching TRBD2. The length of the CDR3 is 14 residues. The germline CDR1 and CDR2 sequences are DFQATT and SNEGSKA (reference sequence). The V segment lost 5 bases and the J segment 1 base; nucleotides outside the gene matches: 4. The CDR3 is CSADRTSGTDTQYF. The CDR3 nucleotides read TGCAGTGCTGACAGGACTAGCGGCACAGATACGCAGTATTTT.

The V and J genes are TRBV2 and TRBJ1-4; the match to TRBD1 covers 7 bases. Germline CDR1 reads SNHLY; CDR2 reads FYNNEI. V lost 3 bases to trimming and J lost 3 bases; unmatched junction nucleotides: 4. This CDR3 is built from 15 residues. In DNA, the CDR3 is TGTGCCAGCAGTGAGGGGGACAGCTCTAATGAAAAACTGTTTTTT. Amino acid sequence: CASSEGDSSNEKLFF.

V gene TRBV7-6 combines with J gene TRBJ2-1, with D unresolved. In germline, CDR1 is SGHVS, CDR2 FNYEAQ. The CDR3 length is 17 residues. V was cut by 0 bases and J by 3 bases, with 15 bases left in between. For the CDR3, the DNA is TGTGCCAGCAGCTTAGCCCCCAGCGTGAACCTCTACAATGAGCAGTTCTTC. It specifies CASSLAPSVNLYNEQFF.

This clonotype was detected only a few times. This chain connects TRBV4-3 to TRBJ2-7; the D is unclear. Deletions cut 3 bases from V and 4 bases from J, with 10 bases between. The CDR3 contains 13 residues. Germline CDR1 LGHNA, CDR2 YSLEER. Written as DNA, the CDR3 is TGCGCCAGCAGCCAGGTAGAGGATTACGAGCAGTACTTC. This gives the protein CASSQVEDYEQYF.

This clonotype has a count of ten or more. The chain couples TRBV6-2 or TRBV6-3 to TRBJ2-1; D call uncertain. Trimming stripped 5 bases from V and 4 bases from J, with 15 bases between. Per the germline V gene, CDR1 is MNHEY and CDR2 is SVGEGT. This CDR3 has 15 amino acids. CDR3: CASSRGRLNYNEQFF. Here the CDR3 DNA reads TGTGCCAGCAGTCGTGGACGGCTCAATTACAATGAGCAGTTCTTC.

This clonotype was found a few times. An end of the junction differs from the germline gene, which may be a read error. The V call is TRBV7-7, the J call TRBJ2-5, with 9 bases lining up with TRBD1. This CDR3 region has 16 residues. CDR1 SSHAT and CDR2 FNYEAQ come from the germline V gene (reference sequence). The CDR3 coding sequence is TGTGCTAGCAGCCGAGGGACAGGGCTGTACCAAGAGACCCAGTACTTC. This sequence encodes CASSRGTGLYQETQYF.

As regards this clonotype: A much larger clone lies one base from this, so it may be a read error. The chain joins TRBV28 to TRBJ1-2; D is ambiguous. The CDR3 loop spans 14 amino acids. Germline V gene lookup returns CDR1 MDHEN and CDR2 SYDVKM. V lost 5 bases, J lost 4 bases, and 14 bases lay in between. CDR3 in DNA: TGTGCCAGCAGTCCCCAAGGACGGAGCTATGGCTACACCTTC. This gives the protein CASSPQGRSYGYTF.

The genes are TRBV7-9 and TRBJ2-7; 13 bases are a match to TRBD2. CDR3 size: 16 residues. J lost 4 bases, V lost 6 bases, and 9 bases had no gene match. CDR1 SEHNR and CDR2 FQNEAQ come from the germline V gene (reference sequence). CDR3 sequence reads: CASSPWTSGSRYEQYF. As DNA, the CDR3 is TGTGCCAGCAGTCCCTGGACTAGCGGGAGTAGGTACGAGCAGTACTTC.

CDR3 DNA: TGCGCCAGCAGCCTTGGGGGGGGGCCCAACTATGGCTACACCTTC. Translated, it gives CASSLGGGPNYGYTF. V and J are TRBV4-1 and TRBJ1-2, with D possibly being TRBD1 (6 bases). The germline V gene has CDR1 MGHRA and CDR2 YSYEKL. V was clipped by 4 bases and J by 2 bases, with 14 bases between them. The CDR3 is 15 residues long.

V usage is TRBV7-2 and J usage is TRBJ2-5; 11 bases line up with TRBD2. The CDR3 is 17 residues long. CDR1 and CDR2 (germline): SGHTA, FQGNSA. The ends lost 6 bases at V and 1 base at J; junction bases unmatched: 10. For the CDR3, the DNA is TGTGCCAGCAGTTCGACCGGGACTAGCGGCTTCCAAGAGACCCAGTACTTC. Amino acids: CASSSTGTSGFQETQYF.

This clonotype was detected a few times. This chain joins TRBV6-5 and TRBJ2-3; maybe TRBD2 (5 bases). The CDR3 sequence is 16 residues long. Germline CDR1 and CDR2: MNHEY and SVGAGI. Trimming stripped 2 bases from V and 1 base from J, with 13 bases between. The CDR3 loop is CASSYRPGIGTDTQYF. DNA for the CDR3: TGTGCCAGCAGTTACCGGCCCGGGATTGGCACAGATACGCAGTATTTT.

The V call is TRBV3-1, the J call TRBJ1-4; D is perhaps TRBD1 (5 bases). V lost 4 bases, J lost 4 bases, and 10 bases lay in between. Germline V gene sequence: CDR1 LGHDT, CDR2 YNNKEL (reference sequence). CDR3 size: 14 residues. The CDR3 loop reads CASSPGTDNEKLFF. CDR3 coding DNA: TGTGCCAGCAGCCCCGGGACGGATAATGAAAAACTGTTTTTT.

This clonotype was recorded once. Its ends do not fully match the called genes, so a read error is possible. The gene calls are TRBV11-2 and TRBJ2-1, with 14 bases matching TRBD2. The CDR3 is 17 residues long. The V gene's germline CDR1 is SGHAT and CDR2 FQNNGV. This CDR3 is CAISLGLAGGFFNEQFF. The CDR3 DNA reads as TGTGCCATCAGCCTCGGACTAGCGGGAGGATTCTTCAATGAGCAGTTCTTC.

The genes are TRBV20-1 and TRBJ1-2; D ambiguous. This CDR3 spans 15 amino acids. The germline gives CDR1 DFQATT, CDR2 SNEGSKA (reference sequence). Deletions cut 0 bases from V and 1 base from J, with 12 bases between. CDR3 region: CSARDLGTLNYGYTF. CDR3 bases: TGCAGTGCTAGAGATCTCGGCACTCTTAACTATGGCTACACCTTC.